Listed below are T cell receptor beta chains from one sample, sequenced in a study of T cells expressing NK-cell markers. Following a re-call of the 5' RACE reads, TCRdb has one entry per CDR3 protein and lacks DNA. Its clone listing holds roughly 150,000 distinct CDR3 sequences. The material sequenced was blood T cells: a sorted CD56 or NKG2C T cell subset, CD4+ or CD8+ T cells, or bulk PBMC T cells (not recorded which). The receptors derive from a man aged 18-69 years in good health. Both conserved end residues are part of each CDR3.

V gene,J gene,CDR3 protein
TRBV18,TRBJ2-7,CASSPTEGQGRYEQYF
TRBV29-1,TRBJ1-5,CSVALGQGNQPQHF
TRBV28,TRBJ1-2,CASSLSGGYTF
TRBV2,TRBJ1-1,CASSEDRGLYTEAFF
TRBV4-1,TRBJ2-1,CASSQSSGGGSYNEQFF
TRBV6-4,TRBJ2-3,CASSESAGGSTDTQYF
TRBV5-1,TRBJ1-1,CASSLVGMNTEAFF
TRBV15,TRBJ2-2,CATIAGTGELFF
TRBV7-9,TRBJ1-2,CASSLGLAGDNYGYTF
TRBV9,TRBJ2-7,CASSASGGGPYEQYF
TRBV2,TRBJ1-2,CASSTWEELYGYTF
TRBV7-6,TRBJ2-5,CASSLRGPEEETQYF
TRBV7-9,TRBJ1-5,CASSSGANQPQHF
TRBV19,TRBJ1-1,CASSSGGPAFF
TRBV5-4,TRBJ1-6,CASSLGAGVDSPLHF
TRBV6-5,TRBJ1-5,CASSYTSAGSRTQPQHF
TRBV27,TRBJ1-5,CASSLYAGTGVGPQHF
TRBV12-3/TRBV12-4,TRBJ2-1,CASRGSGGSSYNEQFF